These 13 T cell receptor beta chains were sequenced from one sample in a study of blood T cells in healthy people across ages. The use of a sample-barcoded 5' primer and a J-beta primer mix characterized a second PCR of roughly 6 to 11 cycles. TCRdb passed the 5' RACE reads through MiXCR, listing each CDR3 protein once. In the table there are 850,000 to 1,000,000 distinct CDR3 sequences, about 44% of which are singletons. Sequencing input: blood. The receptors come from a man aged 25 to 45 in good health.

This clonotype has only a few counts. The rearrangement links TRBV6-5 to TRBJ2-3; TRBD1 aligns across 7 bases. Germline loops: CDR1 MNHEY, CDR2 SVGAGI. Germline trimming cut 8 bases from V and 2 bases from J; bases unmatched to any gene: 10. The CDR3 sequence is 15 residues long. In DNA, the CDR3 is TGTGCCAGCGGGTATACGGGACAGCCCACAGATACGCAGTATTTT. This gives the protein CASGYTGQPTDTQYF.

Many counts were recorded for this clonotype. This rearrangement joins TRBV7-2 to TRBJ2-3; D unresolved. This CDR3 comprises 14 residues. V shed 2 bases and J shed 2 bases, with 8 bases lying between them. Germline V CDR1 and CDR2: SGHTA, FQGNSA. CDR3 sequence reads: CASSLRSTTDTQYF. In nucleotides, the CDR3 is TGTGCCAGCAGCTTAAGGTCGACCACAGATACGCAGTATTTT.

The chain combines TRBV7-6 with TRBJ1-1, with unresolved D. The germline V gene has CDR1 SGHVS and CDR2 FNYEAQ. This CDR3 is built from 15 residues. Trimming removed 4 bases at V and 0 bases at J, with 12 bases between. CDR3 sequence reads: CASSSLSGMNTEAFF. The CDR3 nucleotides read TGTGCCAGCAGCTCCCTATCCGGGATGAACACTGAAGCTTTCTTT. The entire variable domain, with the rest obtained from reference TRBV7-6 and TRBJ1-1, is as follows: GAGVSQSPRYKVTKRGQDVALRCDPISGHVSLYWYRQALGQGPEFLTYFNYEAQQDKSGLPNDRFSAERPEGSISTLTIQRTEQRDSAMYRCASSSLSGMNTEAFFGQGTRLTVV.

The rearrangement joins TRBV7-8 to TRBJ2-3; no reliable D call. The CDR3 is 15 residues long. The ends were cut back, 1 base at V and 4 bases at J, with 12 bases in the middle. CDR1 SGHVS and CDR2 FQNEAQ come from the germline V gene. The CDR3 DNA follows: TGTGCCAGCAGCTTAGGCACTTCCGAGGCAGATACGCAGTATTTT. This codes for CASSLGTSEADTQYF.

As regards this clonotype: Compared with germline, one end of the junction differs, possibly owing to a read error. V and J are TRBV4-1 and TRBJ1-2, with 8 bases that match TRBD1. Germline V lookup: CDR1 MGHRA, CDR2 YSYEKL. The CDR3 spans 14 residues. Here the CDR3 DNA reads TGCACCAGCAGCCCCGGGACAGGAGTCTATGGCTACACCTTC. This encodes CTSSPGTGVYGYTF.

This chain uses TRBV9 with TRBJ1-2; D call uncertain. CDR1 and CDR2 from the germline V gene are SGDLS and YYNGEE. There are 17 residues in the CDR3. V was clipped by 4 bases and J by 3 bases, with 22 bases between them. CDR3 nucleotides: TGTGCCAGCAGCCCAATTTTTGGGAGGGAGAAGGACTATGGCTACACCTTC. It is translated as CASSPIFGREKDYGYTF.

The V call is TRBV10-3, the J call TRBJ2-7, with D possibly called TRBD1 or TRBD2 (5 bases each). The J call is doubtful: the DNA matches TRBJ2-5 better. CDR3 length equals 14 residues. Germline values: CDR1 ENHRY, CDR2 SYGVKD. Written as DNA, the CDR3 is TGTGCCATCAGTGAGTCTGGCAGGGACGGGACCCAGTACTTC. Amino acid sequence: CAISESGRDGTQYF.

This chain's CDR3 is CASSPSGASTNEQFF. The CDR3 region has the DNA TGTGCCAGCTCACCTTCCGGGGCCTCCACGAATGAGCAGTTCTTC. The chain uses TRBV18 and TRBJ2-1, with D possibly called TRBD1 or TRBD2 (5 bases each). This CDR3 has 15 amino acids. CDR1 is KGHSH, CDR2 LQKENI, per germline. Trimming cost V 3 bases and J 7 bases, with 16 bases left between them.

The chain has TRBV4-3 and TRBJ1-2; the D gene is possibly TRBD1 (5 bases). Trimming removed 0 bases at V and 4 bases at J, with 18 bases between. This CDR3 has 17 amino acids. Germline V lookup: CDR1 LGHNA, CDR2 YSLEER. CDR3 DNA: TGCGCCAGCAGCCAAGAGTATGGGACTCAAGTGAGCTATGGCTACACCTTC. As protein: CASSQEYGTQVSYGYTF.

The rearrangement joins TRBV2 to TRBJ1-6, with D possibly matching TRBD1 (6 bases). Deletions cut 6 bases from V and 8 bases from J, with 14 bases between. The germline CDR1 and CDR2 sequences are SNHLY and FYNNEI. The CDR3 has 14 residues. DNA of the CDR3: TGTGCCAGCAGCACGAGGGGGGCGGATTCACCCCTCCACTTT. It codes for CASSTRGADSPLHF.

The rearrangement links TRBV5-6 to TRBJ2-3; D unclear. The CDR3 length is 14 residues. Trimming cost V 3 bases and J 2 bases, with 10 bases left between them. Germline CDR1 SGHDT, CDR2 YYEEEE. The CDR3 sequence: CASSSLWATDTQYF. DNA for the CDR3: TGTGCCAGCAGCTCCCTTTGGGCCACAGATACGCAGTATTTT.

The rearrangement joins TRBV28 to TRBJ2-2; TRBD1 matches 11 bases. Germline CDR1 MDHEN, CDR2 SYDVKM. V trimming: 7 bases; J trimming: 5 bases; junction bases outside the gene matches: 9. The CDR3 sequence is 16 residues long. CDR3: CASTLSGTGGTGELFF. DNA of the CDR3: TGTGCCAGCACCCTGAGCGGGACAGGGGGGACCGGGGAGCTGTTTTTT.

The CDR3: CASSWGQGANYGYTF. Here the CDR3 DNA reads TGCGCCAGCAGCTGGGGACAGGGAGCAAACTATGGCTACACCTTC. The V call is TRBV5-1, the J call TRBJ1-2; TRBD1 matches 9 bases. The CDR3 length is 15 residues. In germline, CDR1 is SGHRS, CDR2 YFSETQ. Trimming at V came to 3 bases and at J to 2 bases, leaving 5 bases not matched to a gene.